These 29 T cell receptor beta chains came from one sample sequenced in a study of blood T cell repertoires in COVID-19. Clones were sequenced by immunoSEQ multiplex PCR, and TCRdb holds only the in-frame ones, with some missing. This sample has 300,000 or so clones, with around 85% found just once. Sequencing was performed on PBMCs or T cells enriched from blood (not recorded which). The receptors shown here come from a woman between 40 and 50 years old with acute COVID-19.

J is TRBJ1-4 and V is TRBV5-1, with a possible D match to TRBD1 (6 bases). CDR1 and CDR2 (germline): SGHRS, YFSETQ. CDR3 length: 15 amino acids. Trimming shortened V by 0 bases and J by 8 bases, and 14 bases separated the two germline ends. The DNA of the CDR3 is TGCGCCAGCAGCTTGGTGGCAGGGGATGGGGAAAAACTGTTTTTT. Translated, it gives CASSLVAGDGEKLFF.

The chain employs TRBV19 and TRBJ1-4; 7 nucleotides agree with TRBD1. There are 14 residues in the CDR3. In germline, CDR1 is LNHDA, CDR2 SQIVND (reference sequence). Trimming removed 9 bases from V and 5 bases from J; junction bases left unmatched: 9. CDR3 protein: CASGTGQLNEKLFF. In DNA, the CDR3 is TGTGCCAGCGGAACGGGACAGTTAAATGAAAAACTGTTTTTT.

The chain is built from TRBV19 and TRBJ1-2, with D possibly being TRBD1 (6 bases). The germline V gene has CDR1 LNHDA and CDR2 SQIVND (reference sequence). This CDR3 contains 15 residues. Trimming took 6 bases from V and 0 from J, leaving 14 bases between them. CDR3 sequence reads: CASRNRVEANYGYTF. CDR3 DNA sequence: TGTGCCAGTAGAAACAGGGTTGAGGCTAACTATGGCTACACCTTC.

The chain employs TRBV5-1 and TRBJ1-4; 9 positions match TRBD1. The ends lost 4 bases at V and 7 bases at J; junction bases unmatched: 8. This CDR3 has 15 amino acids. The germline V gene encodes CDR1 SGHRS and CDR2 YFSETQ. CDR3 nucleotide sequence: TGCGCCAGCAGCCGCGGGACAGGGATATCTGAAAAACTGTTTTTT. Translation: CASSRGTGISEKLFF.

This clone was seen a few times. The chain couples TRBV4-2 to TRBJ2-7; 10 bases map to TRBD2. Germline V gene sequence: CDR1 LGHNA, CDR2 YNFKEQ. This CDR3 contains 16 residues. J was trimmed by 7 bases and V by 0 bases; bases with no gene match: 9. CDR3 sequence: CASSQDRLAGVSEQYF. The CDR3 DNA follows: TGTGCCAGCAGCCAAGATCGGCTAGCGGGAGTGAGTGAGCAGTACTTC.

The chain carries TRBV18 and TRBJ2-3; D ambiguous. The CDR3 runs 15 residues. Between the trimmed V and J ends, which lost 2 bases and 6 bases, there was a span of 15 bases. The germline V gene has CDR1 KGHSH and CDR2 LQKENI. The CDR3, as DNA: TGTGCCAGCTCACCAAAATCGGCCCCCGGGGATACGCAGTATTTT. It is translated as CASSPKSAPGDTQYF.

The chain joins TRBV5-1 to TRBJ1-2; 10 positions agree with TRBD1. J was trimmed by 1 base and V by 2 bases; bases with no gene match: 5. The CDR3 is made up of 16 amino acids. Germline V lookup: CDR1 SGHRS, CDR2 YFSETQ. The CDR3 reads CASSFSTGGDNYGYTF. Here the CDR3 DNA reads TGCGCCAGCAGCTTCTCGACAGGGGGCGATAACTATGGCTACACCTTC.

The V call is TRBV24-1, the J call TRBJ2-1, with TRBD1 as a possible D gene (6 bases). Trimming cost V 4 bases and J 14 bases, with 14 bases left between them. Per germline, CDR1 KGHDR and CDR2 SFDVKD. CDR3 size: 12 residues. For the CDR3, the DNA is TGTGCCACCAGTGAGATAGCAGGGGCGGAGTTCTTC. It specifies CATSEIAGAEFF.

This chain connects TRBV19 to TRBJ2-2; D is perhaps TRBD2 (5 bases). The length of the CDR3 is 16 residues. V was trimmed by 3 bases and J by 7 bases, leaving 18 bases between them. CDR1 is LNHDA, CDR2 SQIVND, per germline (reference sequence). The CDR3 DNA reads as TGTGCCAGTAGTATGACGGACTCCTCCTTGGGCGGGGAGCTGTTTTTT. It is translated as CASSMTDSSLGGELFF.

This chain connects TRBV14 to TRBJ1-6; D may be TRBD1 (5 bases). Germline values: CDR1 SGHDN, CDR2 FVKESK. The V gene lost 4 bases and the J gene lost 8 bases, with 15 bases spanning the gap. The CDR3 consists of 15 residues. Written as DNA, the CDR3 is TGTGCCAGCAGCCGAGACGACAGAAGGTATTCACCCCTCCACTTT. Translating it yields CASSRDDRRYSPLHF.

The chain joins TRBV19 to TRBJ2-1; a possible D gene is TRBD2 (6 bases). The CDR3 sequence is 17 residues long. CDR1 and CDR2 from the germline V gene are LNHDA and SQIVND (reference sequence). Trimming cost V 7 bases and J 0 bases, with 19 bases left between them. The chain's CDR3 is CASNSHPAGSSYNEQFF. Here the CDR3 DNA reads TGTGCCAGTAACTCGCACCCCGCGGGGAGCTCCTACAATGAGCAGTTCTTC.

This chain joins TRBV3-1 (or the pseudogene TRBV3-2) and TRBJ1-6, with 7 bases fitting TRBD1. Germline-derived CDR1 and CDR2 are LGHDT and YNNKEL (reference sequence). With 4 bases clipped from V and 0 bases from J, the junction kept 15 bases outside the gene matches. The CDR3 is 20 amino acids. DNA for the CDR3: TGTGCCAGCAGCCGAGGGGGACAGTCAAAGAGTTTCTCCTATAATTCACCCCTCCACTTT. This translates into CASSRGGQSKSFSYNSPLHF.

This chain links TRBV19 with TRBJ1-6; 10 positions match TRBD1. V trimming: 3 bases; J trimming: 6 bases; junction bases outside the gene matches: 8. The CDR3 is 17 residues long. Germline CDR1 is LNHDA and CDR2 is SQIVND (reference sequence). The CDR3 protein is CASSIYRDRGSNSPLHF. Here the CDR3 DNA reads TGTGCCAGTAGTATTTACCGGGACAGGGGATCTAATTCACCCCTCCACTTT.

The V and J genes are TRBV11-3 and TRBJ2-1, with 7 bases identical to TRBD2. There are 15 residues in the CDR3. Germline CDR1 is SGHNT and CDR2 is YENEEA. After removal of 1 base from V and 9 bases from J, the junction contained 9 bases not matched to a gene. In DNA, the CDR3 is TGTGCCAGCAGCTTAGGTCTAGCGGAAAAGGGTGAGCAGTTCTTC. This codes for CASSLGLAEKGEQFF.

The CDR3 protein is CASSYSPPGQTYEQYF. In nucleotides, the CDR3 is TGTGCCAGCAGTTACTCTCCGCCGGGACAGACCTACGAGCAGTACTTC. This chain links TRBV6-5 with TRBJ2-7, with TRBD1 matching 7 bases. V was pared by 0 bases and J by 2 bases, with 7 bases of the junction left unmatched. Germline-derived CDR1 and CDR2 are MNHEY and SVGAGI. There are 16 residues in the CDR3.

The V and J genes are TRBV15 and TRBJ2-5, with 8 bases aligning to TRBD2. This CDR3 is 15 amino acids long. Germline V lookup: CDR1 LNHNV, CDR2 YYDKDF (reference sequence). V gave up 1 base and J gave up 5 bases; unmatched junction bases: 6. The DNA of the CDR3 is TGTGCCACCAGCAGAGCGCAAGCGGGAGTGGAGACCCAGTACTTC. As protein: CATSRAQAGVETQYF.

The CDR3 protein is CASGGRYEQYF. CDR3 nucleotide sequence: TGTGCCAGCGGGGGCCGATACGAGCAGTACTTC. The gene calls are TRBV3-1 (or the pseudogene TRBV3-2) and TRBJ2-7; TRBD1 might be the D (6 bases). The CDR3 runs 11 residues. Germline values: CDR1 LGHDT, CDR2 YNNKEL (reference sequence). The V and J ends lost 8 bases and 4 bases respectively, with 9 bases between them.

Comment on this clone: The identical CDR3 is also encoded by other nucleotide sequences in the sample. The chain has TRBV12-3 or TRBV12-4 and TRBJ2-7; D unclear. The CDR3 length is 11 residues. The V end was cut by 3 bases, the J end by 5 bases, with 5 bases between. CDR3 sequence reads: CASSFRDEQYF. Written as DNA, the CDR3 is TGTGCCAGCAGTTTTCGGGACGAGCAGTACTTC.

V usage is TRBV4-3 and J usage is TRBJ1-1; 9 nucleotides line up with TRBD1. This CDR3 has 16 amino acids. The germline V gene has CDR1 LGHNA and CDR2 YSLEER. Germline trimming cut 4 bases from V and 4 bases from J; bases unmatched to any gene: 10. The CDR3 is CASSLEVQGASTEAFF. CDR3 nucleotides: TGCGCCAGCAGCCTAGAGGTACAGGGGGCGTCCACTGAAGCTTTCTTT.

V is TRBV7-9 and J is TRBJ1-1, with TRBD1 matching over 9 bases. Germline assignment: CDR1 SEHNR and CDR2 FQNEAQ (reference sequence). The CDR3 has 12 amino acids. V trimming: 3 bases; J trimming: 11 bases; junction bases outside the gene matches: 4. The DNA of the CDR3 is TGTGCCAGCAGCTTCGGACAGGGGAATGCTTTCTTT. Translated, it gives CASSFGQGNAFF.

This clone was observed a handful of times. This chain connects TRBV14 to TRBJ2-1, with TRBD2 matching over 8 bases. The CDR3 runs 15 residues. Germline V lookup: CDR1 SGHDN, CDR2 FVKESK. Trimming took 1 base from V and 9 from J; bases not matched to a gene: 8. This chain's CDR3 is CASSQVLAEYGEQFF. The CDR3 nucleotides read TGTGCCAGCAGCCAAGTACTAGCGGAGTACGGTGAGCAGTTCTTC. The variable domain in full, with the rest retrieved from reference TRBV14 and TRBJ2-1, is EAGVTQFPSHSVIEKGQTVTLRCDPISGHDNLYWYRRVMGKEIKFLLHFVKESKQDESGMPNNRFLAERTGGTYSTLKVQPAELEDSGVYFCASSQVLAEYGEQFFGPGTRLTVL.

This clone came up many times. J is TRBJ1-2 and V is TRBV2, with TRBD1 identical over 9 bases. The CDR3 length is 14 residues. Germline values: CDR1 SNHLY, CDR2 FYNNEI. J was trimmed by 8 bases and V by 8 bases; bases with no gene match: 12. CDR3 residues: CASGGDRASGGYTF. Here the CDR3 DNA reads TGTGCCAGCGGCGGGGACAGGGCTTCTGGGGGCTACACCTTC.

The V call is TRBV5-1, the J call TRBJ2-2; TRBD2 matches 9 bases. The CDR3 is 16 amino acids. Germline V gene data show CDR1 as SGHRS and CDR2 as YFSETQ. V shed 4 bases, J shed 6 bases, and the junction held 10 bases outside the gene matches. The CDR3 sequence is CASSPLWGLAPGELFF. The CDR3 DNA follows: TGCGCCAGCAGCCCTTTATGGGGACTAGCTCCCGGGGAGCTGTTTTTT.

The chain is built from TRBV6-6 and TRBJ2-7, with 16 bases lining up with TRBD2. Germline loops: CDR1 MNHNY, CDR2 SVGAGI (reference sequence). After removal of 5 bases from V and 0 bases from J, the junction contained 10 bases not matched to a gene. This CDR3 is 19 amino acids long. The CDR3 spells CASSPSGTSGRESSYEQYF. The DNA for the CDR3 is TGTGCCAGCAGTCCCTCCGGGACTAGCGGGAGGGAAAGCTCCTACGAGCAGTACTTC.

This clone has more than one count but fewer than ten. The CDR3 is CASSFRQGGSEAFF. In DNA form, the CDR3 reads TGTGCCAGCAGTTTTAGACAGGGTGGGTCTGAAGCTTTCTTT. This chain connects TRBV27 to TRBJ1-1; the match to TRBD1 covers 7 bases. Trimming cost V 3 bases and J 6 bases; bases outside gene matches: 7. CDR1 and CDR2 from the germline V gene are MNHEY and SMNVEV (reference sequence). This CDR3 comprises 14 residues.

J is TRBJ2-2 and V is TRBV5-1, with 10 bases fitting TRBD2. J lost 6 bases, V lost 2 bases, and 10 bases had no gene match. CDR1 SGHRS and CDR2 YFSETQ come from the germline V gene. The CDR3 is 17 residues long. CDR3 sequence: CASSFLQREGPAGELFF. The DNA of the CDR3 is TGCGCCAGCAGCTTCCTCCAGCGGGAGGGCCCCGCCGGGGAGCTGTTTTTT.

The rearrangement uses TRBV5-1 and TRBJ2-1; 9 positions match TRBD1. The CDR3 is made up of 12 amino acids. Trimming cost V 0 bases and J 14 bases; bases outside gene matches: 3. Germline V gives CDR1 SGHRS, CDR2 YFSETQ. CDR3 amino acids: CASSLGQGVKFF. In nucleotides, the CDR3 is TGCGCCAGCAGCTTGGGACAGGGGGTAAAGTTCTTC.

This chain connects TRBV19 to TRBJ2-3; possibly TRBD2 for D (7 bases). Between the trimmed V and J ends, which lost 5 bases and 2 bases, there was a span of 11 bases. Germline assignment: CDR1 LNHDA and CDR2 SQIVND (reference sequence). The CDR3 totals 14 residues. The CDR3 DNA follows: TGTGCCAGTAGTCCGGGGGGCTACACAGATACGCAGTATTTT. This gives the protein CASSPGGYTDTQYF.

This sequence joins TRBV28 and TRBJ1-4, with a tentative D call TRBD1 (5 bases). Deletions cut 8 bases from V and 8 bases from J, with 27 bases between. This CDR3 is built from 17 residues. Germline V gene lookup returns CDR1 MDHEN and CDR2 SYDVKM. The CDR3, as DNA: TGTGCCAGCCAGGTCCCCCTAGGGGTAGCTGTTCGGGAAAAACTGTTTTTT. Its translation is CASQVPLGVAVREKLFF.